These T cell receptor beta chains were read from a single sample in a study of CD8 T cells in Susac syndrome. Using its own MiXCR run on the immunoSEQ multiplex PCR reads, TCRdb lists one record per CDR3 protein. The sample has roughly 84,000 distinct CDR3 sequences; 96% are singletons. The source material was CD8+ T cells from PBMCs. The receptors here all came from a human donor with Susac syndrome. Each CDR3 is given with its conserved first and last residue. A D gene is named only where the DNA matches it firmly. Expanded clones get a size class; other rows say once, few or many, or leave the size out.

TRBJ1-2 | TRBV13 | . | once | CASSLSTLGYTF | TGTGCCAGCAGCCTGTCGACTCTGGGCTACACCTTC
TRBJ1-2 | TRBV7-9 | TRBD1 | . | CASTEDRDVANYGYTF | TGTGCCAGCACCGAAGACAGGGATGTTGCTAACTATGGCTACACCTTC
TRBJ2-5 | TRBV7-9 | TRBD1 | . | CASSLDRGRETQYF | TGTGCCAGCAGCTTAGACAGGGGGAGAGAGACCCAGTACTTC
TRBJ2-1 | TRBV6-5 | . | . | CASSYSSVGSRRVGNEQFF | TGTGCCAGCAGTTACTCGAGTGTAGGATCAAGGAGGGTTGGCAATGAGCAGTTCTTC
TRBJ2-5 | TRBV5-6 | TRBD1 | . | CASSTGTGGWETQYF | TGTGCCAGCAGCACCGGGACAGGGGGCTGGGAGACCCAGTACTTC
TRBJ2-2 | TRBV5-1 | . | . | CASGEGRNTGELFF | TGCGCCAGCGGGGAAGGGAGGAACACCGGGGAGCTGTTTTTT
TRBJ2-5 | TRBV7-8 | . | . | CASSNEGTTQETQYF | TGTGCCAGCAGCAACGAAGGGACAACCCAAGAGACCCAGTACTTC
TRBJ2-7 | TRBV7-9 | . | . | CASSLGLGTFYEQYF | TGTGCCAGCAGCTTAGGTCTAGGGACATTCTACGAGCAGTACTTC
TRBJ2-4 | TRBV2 | . | once | CASSDRVADYIQYF | TGTGCCAGCAGTGACCGGGTAGCTGATTACATTCAGTACTTC
TRBJ2-6 | TRBV6-5 | . | . | CASSYGENVLTF | TGTGCCAGCAGTTACGGGGAGAACGTCCTGACTTTC
TRBJ1-1 | TRBV27 | TRBD1 | . | CASSPTTGGTEAFF | TGTGCCAGCAGTCCGACTACAGGGGGCACTGAAGCTTTCTTT
TRBJ1-2 | TRBV29-1 | . | . | CSLMRDDYGYTF | TGCAGCTTGATGAGGGATGACTATGGCTACACCTTC
TRBJ2-7 | TRBV6-5 | . | . | CASSRLEGGDEQYF | TGTGCCAGCAGCCGACTAGAGGGTGGCGACGAGCAGTACTTC
TRBJ1-5 | TRBV2 | . | . | CASTGAEGNQPQHF | TGTGCCAGCACAGGCGCAGAAGGCAATCAGCCCCAGCATTTT
TRBJ2-1 | TRBV29-1 | . | . | CTTVTGYNEQFF | TGCACGACAGTCACAGGGTACAATGAGCAGTTCTTC
TRBJ2-7 | TRBV29-1 | . | . | CSVGSSGGTTEQYF | TGCAGCGTTGGTTCTTCTGGAGGGACCACCGAGCAGTACTTC